This T cell receptor beta chain was recorded in a study of spatial heterogeneity in lung cancer. Overall study results and limits: Ubiquitous, expanded tumor-derived TCRs were more frequently observed in blood at resection than at follow-up.

The germline V gene has CDR1 SGHTA and CDR2 FQGNSA. The germline V and J ends were trimmed by 5 bases and 4 bases, with 12 bases remaining between them. This CDR3 has 14 residues. TCRdb reprocessed the 5' RACE reads via MiXCR and lists one record per CDR3 protein. This sample yields some 47,000 distinct CDR3 sequences, of which 7.5% to 9% are seen a single time; more than 10% belongs to the top ten. Time point here: sample taken at primary tumor resection. In each case, whole RNA from tumor, nontumor lung or frozen PBMC was sequenced unsorted. As concerns this clonotype: Its antigen is unidentified.

The source was PBMCs, collected at surgery. This clonotype was sampled from a female donor with early-stage non-small cell lung cancer. The chain carries TRBV7-2 and TRBJ2-1, with a tentative D call TRBD1 (6 bases). DNA for the CDR3: TGTGCCAGCAGCCCCGGGACATTTTACAATGAGCAGTTCTTC. This translates into CASSPGTFYNEQFF.